The 29 T cell receptor beta chains reported below all come from one sample, sequenced in a study of radiation and T cells in renal cell carcinoma (dated by TCRdb to 2018 to 2020). The sample's time point label is to be understood as: blood 2 weeks post-SBRT. Interpreted using the paper, the treatment or condition label stands for: 15 Gy SBRT to primary tumor, nephrectomy 4 weeks later. Libraries were made using the immunoSEQ multiplex PCR assay. TCRdb obtained this table from immuneACCESS and retained in-frame rearrangements with V and J assigned. These tables miss some clones; where compared with another copy, unresolved V genes account for less than half of the shortfall, and the remainder is unexplained. Within this sample are 25,000 to 30,000 clones, with more than 65% of them counted one time only. The top ten constitute roughly a third of the sample. Here the sequenced sample was blood, taken from a patient whose treatment included radiotherapy and nephrectomy. These receptors all come from a man between 60 and 70 years old with renal cell carcinoma.

This clone has a single count. CDR3 nucleotides: TGTGCCAGCAGCCAATCTGGACAGGGACGCAACAATGAGCAGTTCTTC. It specifies CASSQSGQGRNNEQFF. This chain connects TRBV5-4 to TRBJ2-1, with 8 bases lining up with TRBD1. V lost 4 bases to trimming and J lost 5 bases; unmatched junction nucleotides: 11. From germline, CDR1 is SGHNT and CDR2 YYREEE (reference sequence). The CDR3 length is 16 residues.

The chain uses TRBV9 and TRBJ2-1; 8 bases are shared with TRBD2. This CDR3 has 15 residues. Germline CDR1 is SGDLS and CDR2 is YYNGEE. After removal of 3 bases from V and 2 bases from J, the junction contained 4 bases not matched to a gene. DNA for the CDR3: TGTGCCAGCAGCGGAGCGGGAGAGACCTACAATGAGCAGTTCTTC. Its protein product is CASSGAGETYNEQFF.

V is TRBV25-1 and J is TRBJ1-1; the D gene is possibly TRBD1 (6 bases). The CDR3 has 13 residues. Trimming took 6 bases from V and 7 from J, leaving 15 bases between them. Germline loops: CDR1 MGHDK, CDR2 SYGVNS. CDR3 nucleotide sequence: TGTGCCAGCAGGAGTATCGGGGGGCTTGAAGCTTTCTTT. Translating it yields CASRSIGGLEAFF.

The chain couples TRBV7-2 to TRBJ1-1; tentative D call: TRBD1 (6 bases). V lost 1 base and J 10 bases, leaving 10 bases between the germline ends. CDR1 is SGHTA, CDR2 FQGNSA, per germline. The CDR3 contains 12 residues. This CDR3 is CASSLGWGAAFF. CDR3 nucleotides: TGTGCCAGCAGCTTAGGGTGGGGGGCAGCTTTCTTT.

This sequence joins TRBV12-2 and TRBJ2-5; TRBD2 was called by the table and not checked on the DNA. TRBV12-2 has pseudogene status. CDR3 length: 15 residues. CDR3 nucleotide sequence: TGTGCAAGTCCCCGAGGCCGGGAGCTACAAGAGACCCAGTACTTC. This gives the protein CASPRGRELQETQYF.

This chain links TRBV7-9 with TRBJ2-5; no reliable D call. The V end was cut by 7 bases, the J end by 0 bases, with 9 bases between. The CDR3 loop spans 13 amino acids. Germline CDR1 SEHNR, CDR2 FQNEAQ (reference sequence). CDR3 residues: CASTPVYQETQYF. CDR3 coding DNA: TGTGCCAGCACCCCAGTGTACCAAGAGACCCAGTACTTC.

The gene calls are TRBV5-6 and TRBJ2-5; 8 bases are a match to TRBD1. The ends lost 3 bases at V and 5 bases at J; junction bases unmatched: 6. Germline V CDR1 and CDR2: SGHDT, YYEEEE. The CDR3 has 14 amino acids. CDR3 sequence reads: CASSSSGGSETQYF. CDR3 sequence (DNA): TGTGCCAGCAGCTCCTCAGGGGGCTCGGAGACCCAGTACTTC.

The chain has TRBV9 and TRBJ2-3; D unclear. Trimming removed 0 bases from V and 0 bases from J, with 8 bases in between. Per the germline V gene, CDR1 is SGDLS and CDR2 is YYNGEE. The CDR3 extends over 15 amino acids. The CDR3 protein is CASSVDPVSTDTQYF. DNA of the CDR3: TGTGCCAGCAGCGTAGACCCGGTAAGCACAGATACGCAGTATTTT.

CDR3 residues: CASSQSGQGSTDTQYF. Here the CDR3 DNA reads TGCGCCAGCAGCCAGAGCGGACAGGGTAGCACAGATACGCAGTATTTT. The J gene is TRBJ2-3, the V gene TRBV5-1; TRBD1 aligns across 8 bases. Trimming cost V 4 bases and J 0 bases; bases outside gene matches: 7. This CDR3 comprises 16 residues. The germline CDR1 and CDR2 sequences are SGHRS and YFSETQ.

This clone has just one count. This chain links TRBV7-2 with TRBJ2-1; 8 bases are shared with TRBD2. The CDR3 covers 14 residues. Germline CDR1 is SGHTA and CDR2 is FQGNSA. The V gene end was trimmed by 2 bases and the J gene end by 9 bases; junction bases not matched to a gene: 6. In DNA, the CDR3 is TGTGCCAGCAGCTTAACGCGGGAGGTGGTTGAGCAGTTCTTC. The encoded protein is CASSLTREVVEQFF.

Here the CDR3 DNA reads TGTGCCAGCTCACCGACTAGCATCTCCTACAATGAGCAGTTCTTC. Translation gives CASSPTSISYNEQFF. The J gene is TRBJ2-1, the V gene TRBV18, with 7 nucleotides matching TRBD2. Germline values: CDR1 KGHSH, CDR2 LQKENI. This CDR3 has 15 residues. Germline trimming cut 3 bases from V and 0 bases from J; bases unmatched to any gene: 2.

This chain uses TRBV30 with TRBJ1-6; possibly TRBD1 for D (6 bases). Trimming left V 7 bases short and J 0 bases short, with 19 bases between. The CDR3 runs 17 residues. Per the germline V gene, CDR1 is GTSNPN and CDR2 is SVGIG (reference sequence). CDR3 in DNA: TGTGCCTCCAAACATGGACAGTCAAGCTCCTATAATTCACCCCTCCACTTT. Amino acids: CASKHGQSSSYNSPLHF.

The V and J genes are TRBV6-1 and TRBJ2-1; 7 bases agree with TRBD2. The V gene end was trimmed by 5 bases and the J gene end by 5 bases; junction bases not matched to a gene: 3. The CDR3 runs to 13 residues. Germline V gene data show CDR1 as MNHNS and CDR2 as SASEGT. Written as DNA, the CDR3 is TGTGCCAGCAGTAGGGACTACAACAATGAGCAGTTCTTC. Protein sequence: CASSRDYNNEQFF.

V gene TRBV12-2 combines with J gene TRBJ2-1; TRBD2 was called by the table and not checked on the DNA. TRBV12-2 is classified as a pseudogene. The CDR3 sequence is 16 residues long. CDR3 amino acids: CASRLGDWGETNEQFF. The CDR3 nucleotides read TGTGCAAGTCGCTTAGGGGACTGGGGCGAAACGAATGAGCAGTTCTTC.

The chain couples TRBV7-8 to TRBJ1-3; D is unclear. The V end was cut by 6 bases, the J end by 0 bases, with 12 bases between. The CDR3 has 15 amino acids. Germline CDR1 reads SGHVS; CDR2 reads FQNEAQ. DNA of the CDR3: TGTGCCAGCAGTTCCGACCCTAACTCTGGAAACACCATATATTTT. This gives the protein CASSSDPNSGNTIYF.

The rearrangement links TRBV5-1 to TRBJ2-6; D not resolved. The CDR3 is made up of 14 amino acids. Deletions cut 4 bases from V and 2 bases from J, with 7 bases between. Germline-derived CDR1 and CDR2 are SGHRS and YFSETQ. Here the CDR3 reads CASSVVTGANVLTF. The CDR3 DNA reads TGCGCCAGCAGCGTAGTCACTGGGGCCAACGTCCTGACTTTC.

The CDR3, as DNA: TGCAGCGTCGGAGGACTAGCGGGAATAGGTGGCTCCTACGAGCAGTACTTC. This translates into CSVGGLAGIGGSYEQYF. The chain recombines TRBV29-1 with TRBJ2-5, with TRBD2 matching over 12 bases. The J call may be faulty, since TRBJ2-7 better matches the DNA end. CDR3 length: 17 amino acids. CDR1 is SQVTM and CDR2 is ANQGSEA in the germline V gene.

The chain is built from TRBV6-1 and TRBJ2-3; D gene ambiguous. Trimming removed 0 bases at V and 3 bases at J, with 4 bases between. The CDR3 is made up of 13 amino acids. Germline V gene data show CDR1 as MNHNS and CDR2 as SASEGT. CDR3 protein: CASSEAWTDTQYF. The CDR3 nucleotides read TGTGCCAGCAGTGAAGCCTGGACAGATACGCAGTATTTT.

A single count supports this clone. The chain combines TRBV2 with TRBJ2-3; perhaps TRBD2 as D (5 bases). The CDR3 sequence is 12 residues long. Germline V gives CDR1 SNHLY, CDR2 FYNNEI. Trimming pared 6 bases from V and 5 bases from J, leaving 9 bases between. CDR3 residues: CASRSGGDTQYF. CDR3 nucleotide sequence: TGTGCCAGCAGGAGCGGCGGAGATACGCAGTATTTT.

CDR3 protein: CASSPNAGPQYF. As DNA, the CDR3 is TGTGCCAGCAGTCCAAACGCAGGCCCCCAGTATTTT. This chain joins TRBV27 and TRBJ2-3; D is uncertain. Looked up from germline, CDR1 is MNHEY and CDR2 is SMNVEV (reference sequence). Trimming removed 5 bases at V and 12 bases at J, with 15 bases between. The CDR3 is 12 residues long.

The count of this clone is one. The V and J genes are TRBV9 and TRBJ1-2; 9 bases are a match to TRBD1. V was pared by 1 base and J by 0 bases, with 4 bases of the junction left unmatched. Germline CDR1 SGDLS, CDR2 YYNGEE. This CDR3 region has 16 residues. CDR3 nucleotides: TGTGCCAGCAGCGTACTACAGGGGGCGTCTAACTATGGCTACACCTTC. Translation gives CASSVLQGASNYGYTF.

The gene calls are TRBV4-1 and TRBJ2-3, with 8 bases matching TRBD2. Trimming removed 1 base from V and 5 bases from J; junction bases left unmatched: 11. The CDR3 is made up of 17 amino acids. Looked up from germline, CDR1 is MGHRA and CDR2 is YSYEKL. This CDR3 is CASSQVKSGSLKDTQYF. In DNA, the CDR3 is TGCGCCAGCAGCCAAGTGAAGAGCGGGAGTCTAAAAGATACGCAGTATTTT.

The CDR3 coding sequence is TGCGCCAGCAGCCAAGTCGGCGGGGTATACAATGAGCAGTTCTTC. Encoded protein: CASSQVGGVYNEQFF. The chain joins TRBV4-1 to TRBJ2-1; D might be TRBD2 (6 bases). The length of the CDR3 is 15 residues. Trimming took 1 base from V and 4 from J, leaving 11 bases between them. CDR1 is MGHRA and CDR2 is YSYEKL in the germline V gene.

The chain carries TRBV4-1 and TRBJ1-5; 8 bases are a match to TRBD1. The CDR3 extends over 16 amino acids. Trimming removed 4 bases from V and 6 bases from J; junction bases left unmatched: 11. Per germline, CDR1 MGHRA and CDR2 YSYEKL. CDR3 residues: CASSPKIGQGTQPQHF. The CDR3 DNA is TGCGCCAGCAGCCCTAAGATAGGACAGGGCACTCAGCCCCAGCATTTT.

The chain carries TRBV18 and TRBJ2-3; tentatively, D is TRBD1 (5 bases). The CDR3 has 15 residues. CDR1 and CDR2 from the germline V gene are KGHSH and LQKENI. Trimming stripped 6 bases from V and 1 base from J, with 14 bases between. The CDR3 region is CASSTLQARTDTQYF. DNA for the CDR3: TGTGCCAGCTCTACCCTACAGGCGCGCACAGATACGCAGTATTTT.

The rearrangement joins TRBV5-8 to TRBJ1-1; D is unclear. Per the germline V gene, CDR1 is SGHTS and CDR2 is YDEGEE. Between the trimmed V and J ends, which lost 3 bases and 1 base, there was a span of 7 bases. This CDR3 region has 13 residues. CDR3 sequence (DNA): TGTGCCAGCAGCTCCTACAGGAACACTGAAGCTTTCTTT. Protein: CASSSYRNTEAFF.

CDR3 sequence: CASSLAAREGTDTQYF. CDR3 DNA sequence: TGCGCCAGCAGCTTGGCCGCGCGGGAGGGCACAGATACGCAGTATTTT. This sequence joins TRBV5-1 and TRBJ2-3; 8 bases map to TRBD2. V lost 0 bases to trimming and J lost 1 base; unmatched junction nucleotides: 4. The germline V gene encodes CDR1 SGHRS and CDR2 YFSETQ. The CDR3 covers 16 residues.

The chain joins TRBV6-5 to TRBJ2-1; TRBD2 might be the D (5 bases). Germline V lookup: CDR1 MNHEY, CDR2 SVGAGI. The CDR3 sequence is 14 residues long. With 6 bases removed from V and 0 bases from J, the gap between germline ends came to 9 bases. CDR3 sequence: CASRDSSSYNEQFF. CDR3 coding DNA: TGTGCCAGCAGGGACTCCAGCTCCTACAATGAGCAGTTCTTC.

This clone ranks as medium-sized. The gene calls are TRBV7-9 and TRBJ2-7; 10 positions agree with TRBD2. From germline, CDR1 is SEHNR and CDR2 FQNEAQ (reference sequence). Trimming took 7 bases from V and 3 from J; bases not matched to a gene: 6. The CDR3 consists of 14 residues. CDR3 loop: CASTLAGVHYEQYF. CDR3 coding DNA: TGTGCCAGCACTCTAGCGGGAGTGCACTACGAGCAGTACTTC.